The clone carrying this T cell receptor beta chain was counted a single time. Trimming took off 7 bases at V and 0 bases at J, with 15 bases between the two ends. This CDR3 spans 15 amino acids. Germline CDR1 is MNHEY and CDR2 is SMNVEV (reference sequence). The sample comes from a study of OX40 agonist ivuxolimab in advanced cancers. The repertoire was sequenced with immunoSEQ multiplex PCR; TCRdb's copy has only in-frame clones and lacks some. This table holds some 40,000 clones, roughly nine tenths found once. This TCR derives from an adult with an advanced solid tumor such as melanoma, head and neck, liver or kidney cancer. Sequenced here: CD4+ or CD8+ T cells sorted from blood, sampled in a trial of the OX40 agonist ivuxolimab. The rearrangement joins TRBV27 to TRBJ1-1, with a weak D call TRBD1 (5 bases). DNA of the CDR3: TGTGCCAGCACCACCCGGACGGGACTGAACACTGAAGCTTTCTTT. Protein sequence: CASTTRTGLNTEAFF.